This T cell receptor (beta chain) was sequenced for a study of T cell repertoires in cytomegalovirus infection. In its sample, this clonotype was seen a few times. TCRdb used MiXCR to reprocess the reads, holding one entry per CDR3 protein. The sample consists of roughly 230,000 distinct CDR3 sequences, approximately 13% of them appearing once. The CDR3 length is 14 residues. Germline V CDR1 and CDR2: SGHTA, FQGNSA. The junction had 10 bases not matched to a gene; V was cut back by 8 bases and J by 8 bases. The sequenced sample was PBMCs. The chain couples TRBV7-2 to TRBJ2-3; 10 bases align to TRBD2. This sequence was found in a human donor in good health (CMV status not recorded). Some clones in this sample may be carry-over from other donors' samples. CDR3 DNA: TGTGCCAGCCGCCGGACTAGCGGCGAGGGTACGCAGTATTTT. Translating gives CASRRTSGEGTQYF. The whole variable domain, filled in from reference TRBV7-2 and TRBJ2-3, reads GAGVSQSPSNKVTEKGKDVELRCDPISGHTALYWYRQSLGQGLEFLIYFQGNSAPDKSGLPSDRFSAERTGGSVSTLTIQRTQQEDSAVYLCASRRTSGEGTQYFGPGTRLTVL.